What follows are 10 T cell receptor beta chains derived from one specimen sequenced in a study of shared clonotypes between healthy human individuals. The data were produced by immunoSEQ multiplex PCR, yet TCRdb's version contains in-frame clones alone and is incomplete. Of roughly 2 million clones listed, 85% to 95% are singletons. Source material: naive CD4+ T cells sorted from blood. Subset specified: CD45RA+ positively selected. The receptors were gathered from a man younger than 35 in good health.

CDR3 DNA: TGTGCCAGCAGAACAATGGACAGGGCTAACTATGGCTACACCTTC. Its translation: CASRTMDRANYGYTF. The genes are TRBV6-5 and TRBJ1-2; 8 nucleotides align to TRBD1. Per the germline V gene, CDR1 is MNHEY and CDR2 is SVGAGI. There are 15 residues in the CDR3. The junction had 6 bases not matched to a gene; V was cut back by 6 bases and J by 0 bases.

The V and J genes are TRBV5-1 and TRBJ2-2, with D perhaps given as TRBD1 or TRBD2 (5 bases each). The CDR3 runs 16 residues. Germline V lookup: CDR1 SGHRS, CDR2 YFSETQ. V lost 7 bases to trimming and J lost 4 bases, with 20 bases between them. CDR3 residues: CASVQNTGTTTGELFF. CDR3 coding DNA: TGCGCCAGCGTCCAGAACACCGGGACCACCACCGGGGAGCTGTTTTTT.

The chain is built from TRBV5-1 and TRBJ1-3, with D unresolved. Trimming left V 5 bases short and J 0 bases short, with 6 bases between. The germline CDR1 and CDR2 sequences are SGHRS and YFSETQ. This CDR3 is built from 13 residues. The CDR3 reads CASREGSGNTIYF. The CDR3 bases are TGCGCCAGCAGAGAGGGCTCTGGAAACACCATATATTTT.

The rearrangement uses TRBV25-1 and TRBJ1-1, with D unclear. Deletions cut 5 bases from V and 5 bases from J, with 15 bases between. Per the germline V gene, CDR1 is MGHDK and CDR2 is SYGVNS. The CDR3 is 14 residues long. For the CDR3, the DNA is TGTGCCAGCAGTCCGGACCCCCGGTATACTGAAGCTTTCTTT. This sequence encodes CASSPDPRYTEAFF.

This chain links TRBV5-4 with TRBJ1-1; 7 positions agree with TRBD1. The CDR3 is 13 amino acids. Per germline, CDR1 SGHNT and CDR2 YYREEE (reference sequence). V dropped 4 bases and J dropped 6; count of bases not matched to a gene: 6. The CDR3 DNA follows: TGTGCCAGCAGCCGGGACAGAGGGGCTGAAGCTTTCTTT. It translates to CASSRDRGAEAFF. Full variable domain (outside the CDR3, taken from reference TRBV5-4 and TRBJ1-1): ETGVTQSPTHLIKTRGQQVTLRCSSQSGHNTVSWYQQALGQGPQFIFQYYREEENGRGNFPPRFSGLQFPNYSSELNVNALELDDSALYLCASSRDRGAEAFFGQGTRLTVV.

The V call is TRBV2, the J call TRBJ1-2; 9 bases line up with TRBD1. Germline CDR1 SNHLY, CDR2 FYNNEI. The CDR3 totals 16 residues. V dropped 6 bases and J dropped 1; count of bases not matched to a gene: 9. This chain's CDR3 is CASSPIRTGVNYGYTF. The CDR3, as DNA: TGTGCCAGCAGCCCTATCCGGACAGGGGTTAACTATGGCTACACCTTC.

This chain connects TRBV2 to TRBJ2-7; 9 nucleotides agree with TRBD1. The CDR3 covers 14 residues. Germline values: CDR1 SNHLY, CDR2 FYNNEI. V shed 5 bases and J 3 bases; nucleotides not matched to a gene: 5. The CDR3 DNA is TGTGCCAGCAGTCAGACAGGGGGTAGCTACGAGCAGTACTTC. Translation: CASSQTGGSYEQYF.

V is TRBV6-6 and J is TRBJ2-1; D remains ambiguous. The V and J ends lost 6 bases and 0 bases respectively, with 12 bases between them. Germline-derived CDR1 and CDR2 are MNHNY and SVGAGI (reference sequence). The CDR3 contains 15 residues. Written as DNA, the CDR3 is TGTGCCAGCAGCCTAACCGACGGCTCCTACAATGAGCAGTTCTTC. It codes for CASSLTDGSYNEQFF.

V gene TRBV7-6 combines with J gene TRBJ1-2, with 9 bases lining up with TRBD1. V lost 1 base to trimming and J lost 13 bases; unmatched junction nucleotides: 10. The CDR3 is 14 amino acids. The germline V gene encodes CDR1 SGHVS and CDR2 FNYEAQ. CDR3 sequence reads: CASSLEAGTGWCTF. In DNA form, the CDR3 reads TGTGCCAGCAGCTTAGAGGCCGGGACAGGGTGGTGCACCTTC.

CDR3 in DNA: TGTGCCAGTAGCCAAGGTGGGAGAACGGTCGAGCAGTACTTC. Amino acid sequence: CASSQGGRTVEQYF. This rearrangement joins TRBV19 to TRBJ2-7; D is perhaps TRBD2 (5 bases). V was cut by 6 bases and J by 6 bases, with 18 bases left in between. CDR1 LNHDA and CDR2 SQIVND come from the germline V gene (reference sequence). The length of the CDR3 is 14 residues.